These 27 T cell receptor beta chains were all obtained from the same sample, sequenced in a study of CD8+CD57+ T cells in acquired aplastic anemia. CD8+CD57+ cell expansion, shown by flow cytometry, had occurred in the patients selected for sequencing. The template for TCR beta VDJ and CDR3 sequence profiling was genomic DNA. Via MiXCR, TCRdb re-called the reads, giving one row per CDR3 protein. The table includes 150,000 to 200,000 distinct CDR3 sequences, about 45% detected once. What was sequenced was sorted CD4+, CD8+, or CD8+CD57+ T cells (not recorded which) from PBMCs. The receptors were gathered from a human donor with aplastic anemia.

The rearrangement uses TRBV4-1 and TRBJ1-2, with D tentatively TRBD1 (5 bases). Germline CDR1 reads MGHRA; CDR2 reads YSYEKL. V was pared by 1 base and J by 8 bases, with 14 bases between. CDR3 length: 14 residues. The CDR3 coding sequence is TGCGCCAGCAGCCAAGTGGGTCAGGGAAGGGGCTACACCTTC. Protein sequence: CASSQVGQGRGYTF.

This chain connects TRBV14 to TRBJ2-7; D is unclear. V dropped 4 bases and J dropped 3 bases, with 10 bases sitting between them. Germline V gives CDR1 SGHDN, CDR2 FVKESK. CDR3 length equals 13 residues. DNA of the CDR3: TGTGCCAGCAGCCCCCGGGCGGTCTACGAGCAGTACTTC. This codes for CASSPRAVYEQYF.

V gene TRBV6-5 combines with J gene TRBJ2-5; D not certain. This CDR3 region has 10 residues. V was cut by 11 bases and J by 7 bases, with 11 bases left in between. The V gene's germline CDR1 is MNHEY and CDR2 SVGAGI. CDR3 nucleotide sequence: TGTGCCCGAGAAAGGGCGACCCAGTACTTC. Its translation: CARERATQYF.

A note on this clonotype: No conserved phenylalanine or tryptophan ends this CDR3, so it is likely a read error. The chain combines TRBV2 with TRBJ2-6, with D maybe TRBD1 (5 bases). The CDR3 length is 15 residues. Germline values: CDR1 SNHLY, CDR2 FYNNEI. Here the CDR3 reads CASSENRSGANVLTL. The CDR3 nucleotides read TGTGCCAGCAGTGAAAATCGCTCTGGGGCAAACGTCCTGACTCTC.

A few counts support this clonotype. This chain connects TRBV6-1 to TRBJ1-2, with D possibly being TRBD1 (5 bases). Germline V gene data show CDR1 as MNHNS and CDR2 as SASEGT. Trimming took 6 bases from V and 6 from J, leaving 14 bases between them. This CDR3 is 13 amino acids long. The CDR3 DNA is TGTGCCAGCAGCCCGGGACCCTTCAATGGCTACACCTTC. Translating gives CASSPGPFNGYTF.

This clonotype was detected a few times. This rearrangement joins TRBV2 to TRBJ1-2; 12 nucleotides match TRBD1. V lost 5 bases and J lost 8; bases outside the gene matches: 6. The CDR3 sequence is 14 residues long. CDR1 SNHLY and CDR2 FYNNEI come from the germline V gene. Here the CDR3 reads CASSQGTGGLGYTF. The CDR3 bases are TGTGCCAGCAGTCAAGGGACAGGGGGCTTGGGCTACACCTTC.

About this clonotype: Just one base apart from a much larger clone, this may be a read error. The gene calls are TRBV5-1 and TRBJ2-3; TRBD2 is a possible D gene (6 bases). From germline, CDR1 is SGHRS and CDR2 YFSETQ. This CDR3 has 14 residues. The germline V and J ends were trimmed by 2 bases and 8 bases, with 15 bases remaining between them. This CDR3 reads CASSFASVEGTQYF. In DNA form, the CDR3 reads TGCGCCAGCAGCTTTGCTAGCGTGGAAGGTACGCAGTATTTT.

This clonotype was counted at least ten times. This chain uses TRBV20-1 with TRBJ1-1, with a possible D match to TRBD1 (5 bases). This CDR3 contains 14 residues. CDR1 and CDR2 from the germline V gene are DFQATT and SNEGSKA (reference sequence). The V and J ends lost 5 bases and 1 base respectively, with 14 bases between them. CDR3: CSAQSSTGNTEAFF. The CDR3 region has the DNA TGCAGTGCTCAAAGCTCCACAGGGAACACTGAAGCTTTCTTT.

In this sample, this clonotype turned up many times. This chain joins TRBV4-2 and TRBJ1-6; 7 positions match TRBD1. The CDR3 extends over 17 amino acids. CDR1 is LGHNA, CDR2 YNFKEQ, per germline. V trimming: 0 bases; J trimming: 6 bases; junction bases outside the gene matches: 8. The CDR3 DNA sequence: TGTGCCAGCAGCCAAGAAAGGAGCCGGGACAGTAATTCACCCCTCCACTTT. This gives the protein CASSQERSRDSNSPLHF.

This clonotype was seen repeatedly, ten times or more. J is TRBJ1-5 and V is TRBV6-1; D gene ambiguous. This CDR3 has 14 residues. Trimming took 2 bases from V and 7 from J, leaving 12 bases between them. The germline V gene has CDR1 MNHNS and CDR2 SASEGT. The CDR3 region has the DNA TGTGCCAGCAGTGAAATGAAGGGTGGGCAGCCCCAGCATTTT. Translating it yields CASSEMKGGQPQHF.

The chain has TRBV7-9 and TRBJ1-1, with D possibly being TRBD1 (6 bases). Germline lookup yields CDR1 SEHNR and CDR2 FQNEAQ (reference sequence). Trimming removed 5 bases from V and 1 base from J, with 14 bases in between. The CDR3 runs 15 residues. The CDR3 nucleotides are TGTGCCAGCAGCCCACCCACAGGGTCGAACACTGAAGCTTTCTTT. This sequence encodes CASSPPTGSNTEAFF.

V and J are TRBV7-9 and TRBJ1-1; D remains ambiguous. The CDR3 sequence is 11 residues long. Germline V CDR1 and CDR2: SEHNR, FQNEAQ (reference sequence). Trimming shortened V by 6 bases and J by 9 bases, and 11 bases separated the two germline ends. The CDR3: CASSGSLKAFF. CDR3 coding DNA: TGTGCCAGCAGTGGCAGCCTCAAAGCTTTCTTT.

The chain employs TRBV2 and TRBJ1-5, with a weak D call TRBD1 (5 bases). The V and J ends lost 6 bases and 3 bases respectively, with 15 bases between them. The germline V gene encodes CDR1 SNHLY and CDR2 FYNNEI. This CDR3 region has 15 residues. This CDR3 is CASSVGVLNNQPQHF. The CDR3 DNA is TGTGCCAGCAGCGTAGGGGTATTAAACAATCAGCCCCAGCATTTT.

The chain carries TRBV10-3 and TRBJ2-2; D may be TRBD1 (6 bases). V was shortened by 3 bases and J by 4 bases, with 9 bases between the two germline ends. The CDR3 totals 14 residues. Germline V gene data show CDR1 as ENHRY and CDR2 as SYGVKD. CDR3 sequence reads: CAISEQGGTGELFF. The CDR3 DNA reads as TGTGCCATCAGTGAACAGGGTGGCACCGGGGAGCTGTTTTTT.

The rearrangement links TRBV10-3 to TRBJ2-7; TRBD1 might be the D (5 bases). Germline assignment: CDR1 ENHRY and CDR2 SYGVKD. This CDR3 comprises 12 residues. V lost 8 bases to trimming and J lost 5 bases, with 13 bases between them. CDR3 DNA sequence: TGTGCCATCCAGGCAGGGCGCAACGAGCAGTACTTC. Translated: CAIQAGRNEQYF.

The J gene is TRBJ1-2, the V gene TRBV6-4, with D possibly being TRBD1 (5 bases). The CDR3 is 15 amino acids. Per the germline V gene, CDR1 is MRHNA and CDR2 is SNTAGT. The V end lost 3 bases, the J end lost 0 bases, and 11 bases lay between the germline ends. CDR3 amino acids: CASSEGGVTNYGYTF. CDR3 bases: TGTGCCAGCAGTGAGGGGGGAGTTACTAACTATGGCTACACCTTC.

The chain has TRBV3-1 and TRBJ2-5, with D perhaps matching TRBD2 (7 bases). V was clipped by 1 base and J by 2 bases, with 11 bases between them. This CDR3 contains 15 residues. Germline V gene data show CDR1 as LGHDT and CDR2 as YNNKEL (reference sequence). CDR3 DNA sequence: TGTGCCAGCAGCCAAGCTAGGGGGGGACAAGAGACCCAGTACTTC. Translation: CASSQARGGQETQYF.

The chain joins TRBV6-5 to TRBJ1-6; no clear D. V was pared by 0 bases and J by 7 bases, with 10 bases between. This CDR3 comprises 15 residues. Germline values: CDR1 MNHEY, CDR2 SVGAGI. The CDR3 spells CASSYSWQLNSPLHF. CDR3 nucleotide sequence: TGTGCCAGCAGTTACTCTTGGCAGCTGAATTCACCCCTCCACTTT.

This clonotype occurred many times. The genes are TRBV25-1 and TRBJ1-1, with D possibly TRBD1 on 5 matching bases. V was shortened by 7 bases and J by 1 base, with 10 bases between the two germline ends. CDR1 is MGHDK, CDR2 SYGVNS, per germline. This CDR3 region has 13 residues. CDR3 DNA: TGTGCCAGCACCCTGGGGGAGAACACTGAAGCTTTCTTT. Translating it yields CASTLGENTEAFF.

The chain employs TRBV2 and TRBJ2-7, with D possibly matching TRBD1 (7 bases). The germline gives CDR1 SNHLY, CDR2 FYNNEI. With 7 bases removed from V and 4 bases from J, the gap between germline ends came to 14 bases. The CDR3 runs to 13 residues. The CDR3: CASTAGQLYEQYF. CDR3 in DNA: TGTGCCAGCACCGCGGGACAGTTGTACGAGCAGTACTTC.

The sample holds many counts of this clonotype. This chain uses TRBV7-2 with TRBJ1-1; TRBD1 matches at 7 bases. With V trimmed by 1 base and J by 5 bases, 4 bases remained unmatched. Germline-derived CDR1 and CDR2 are SGHTA and FQGNSA. The CDR3 has 14 amino acids. The DNA for the CDR3 is TGTGCCAGCAGCTTAGAGGGGGCAAGGACTGAAGCTTTCTTT. This translates into CASSLEGARTEAFF.

The chain recombines TRBV10-3 with TRBJ1-5; the D gene is possibly TRBD1 (6 bases). V was pared by 6 bases and J by 2 bases, with 11 bases between. Germline V gene sequence: CDR1 ENHRY, CDR2 SYGVKD. The CDR3 is made up of 14 amino acids. The CDR3: CAIREGDGNQPQHF. The CDR3 nucleotides are TGTGCCATCAGGGAGGGGGATGGCAATCAGCCCCAGCATTTT.

This chain links TRBV2 with TRBJ2-5, with D possibly being TRBD1 (6 bases). Germline CDR1 and CDR2: SNHLY and FYNNEI. Trimming left V 2 bases short and J 8 bases short, with 15 bases between. The CDR3 is 14 residues long. CDR3 protein: CASSERGIIDTQYF. CDR3 nucleotides: TGTGCCAGCAGTGAAAGGGGGATCATTGATACCCAGTACTTC.

In its sample, this clonotype was seen many times. CDR3 region: CASSEVGDTEAFF. CDR3 coding DNA: TGTGCCAGCAGTGAGGTGGGGGACACTGAAGCTTTCTTT. The chain uses TRBV25-1 and TRBJ1-1; tentatively, D is TRBD1 (5 bases). V shed 3 bases and J shed 3 bases, with 8 bases lying between them. Germline V gene lookup returns CDR1 MGHDK and CDR2 SYGVNS. This CDR3 comprises 13 residues.

The chain uses TRBV29-1 and TRBJ2-2; the D gene is possibly TRBD1 (5 bases). The CDR3 has 13 residues. Germline CDR1 is SQVTM and CDR2 is ANQGSEA. Trimming shortened V by 4 bases and J by 6 bases, and 12 bases separated the two germline ends. CDR3 in amino acids: CSVGGLRSGELFF. CDR3 sequence (DNA): TGCAGCGTTGGGGGCCTAAGGTCCGGGGAGCTGTTTTTT.

The genes are TRBV15 and TRBJ2-1; D may be TRBD2 (6 bases). This CDR3 has 14 amino acids. V gave up 0 bases and J gave up 9 bases, with 12 bases separating them. Per germline, CDR1 LNHNV and CDR2 YYDKDF (reference sequence). CDR3 DNA sequence: TGTGCCACCAGCAGAGATCGGAGGGTTGGTGAGCAGTTCTTC. As protein: CATSRDRRVGEQFF. Full variable domain (outside the CDR3, taken from reference TRBV15 and TRBJ2-1): DAMVIQNPRYQVTQFGKPVTLSCSQTLNHNVMYWYQQKSSQAPKLLFHYYDKDFNNEADTPDNFQSRRPNTSFCFLDIRSPGLGDTAMYLCATSRDRRVGEQFFGPGTRLTVL.

In this sample, this clonotype turned up a few times. This may be a read error, as it is one base from a much larger clone. The V and J genes are TRBV4-3 and TRBJ2-3, with 10 bases matching TRBD2. Germline CDR1 reads LGHNA; CDR2 reads YSLEER. This CDR3 region has 17 residues. Trimming cost V 1 base and J 5 bases; bases outside gene matches: 9. The CDR3 loop reads CASSQVLSGGAKDTQYF. In nucleotides, the CDR3 is TGCGCCAGCAGCCAAGTGCTCAGCGGGGGGGCGAAAGATACGCAGTATTTT.